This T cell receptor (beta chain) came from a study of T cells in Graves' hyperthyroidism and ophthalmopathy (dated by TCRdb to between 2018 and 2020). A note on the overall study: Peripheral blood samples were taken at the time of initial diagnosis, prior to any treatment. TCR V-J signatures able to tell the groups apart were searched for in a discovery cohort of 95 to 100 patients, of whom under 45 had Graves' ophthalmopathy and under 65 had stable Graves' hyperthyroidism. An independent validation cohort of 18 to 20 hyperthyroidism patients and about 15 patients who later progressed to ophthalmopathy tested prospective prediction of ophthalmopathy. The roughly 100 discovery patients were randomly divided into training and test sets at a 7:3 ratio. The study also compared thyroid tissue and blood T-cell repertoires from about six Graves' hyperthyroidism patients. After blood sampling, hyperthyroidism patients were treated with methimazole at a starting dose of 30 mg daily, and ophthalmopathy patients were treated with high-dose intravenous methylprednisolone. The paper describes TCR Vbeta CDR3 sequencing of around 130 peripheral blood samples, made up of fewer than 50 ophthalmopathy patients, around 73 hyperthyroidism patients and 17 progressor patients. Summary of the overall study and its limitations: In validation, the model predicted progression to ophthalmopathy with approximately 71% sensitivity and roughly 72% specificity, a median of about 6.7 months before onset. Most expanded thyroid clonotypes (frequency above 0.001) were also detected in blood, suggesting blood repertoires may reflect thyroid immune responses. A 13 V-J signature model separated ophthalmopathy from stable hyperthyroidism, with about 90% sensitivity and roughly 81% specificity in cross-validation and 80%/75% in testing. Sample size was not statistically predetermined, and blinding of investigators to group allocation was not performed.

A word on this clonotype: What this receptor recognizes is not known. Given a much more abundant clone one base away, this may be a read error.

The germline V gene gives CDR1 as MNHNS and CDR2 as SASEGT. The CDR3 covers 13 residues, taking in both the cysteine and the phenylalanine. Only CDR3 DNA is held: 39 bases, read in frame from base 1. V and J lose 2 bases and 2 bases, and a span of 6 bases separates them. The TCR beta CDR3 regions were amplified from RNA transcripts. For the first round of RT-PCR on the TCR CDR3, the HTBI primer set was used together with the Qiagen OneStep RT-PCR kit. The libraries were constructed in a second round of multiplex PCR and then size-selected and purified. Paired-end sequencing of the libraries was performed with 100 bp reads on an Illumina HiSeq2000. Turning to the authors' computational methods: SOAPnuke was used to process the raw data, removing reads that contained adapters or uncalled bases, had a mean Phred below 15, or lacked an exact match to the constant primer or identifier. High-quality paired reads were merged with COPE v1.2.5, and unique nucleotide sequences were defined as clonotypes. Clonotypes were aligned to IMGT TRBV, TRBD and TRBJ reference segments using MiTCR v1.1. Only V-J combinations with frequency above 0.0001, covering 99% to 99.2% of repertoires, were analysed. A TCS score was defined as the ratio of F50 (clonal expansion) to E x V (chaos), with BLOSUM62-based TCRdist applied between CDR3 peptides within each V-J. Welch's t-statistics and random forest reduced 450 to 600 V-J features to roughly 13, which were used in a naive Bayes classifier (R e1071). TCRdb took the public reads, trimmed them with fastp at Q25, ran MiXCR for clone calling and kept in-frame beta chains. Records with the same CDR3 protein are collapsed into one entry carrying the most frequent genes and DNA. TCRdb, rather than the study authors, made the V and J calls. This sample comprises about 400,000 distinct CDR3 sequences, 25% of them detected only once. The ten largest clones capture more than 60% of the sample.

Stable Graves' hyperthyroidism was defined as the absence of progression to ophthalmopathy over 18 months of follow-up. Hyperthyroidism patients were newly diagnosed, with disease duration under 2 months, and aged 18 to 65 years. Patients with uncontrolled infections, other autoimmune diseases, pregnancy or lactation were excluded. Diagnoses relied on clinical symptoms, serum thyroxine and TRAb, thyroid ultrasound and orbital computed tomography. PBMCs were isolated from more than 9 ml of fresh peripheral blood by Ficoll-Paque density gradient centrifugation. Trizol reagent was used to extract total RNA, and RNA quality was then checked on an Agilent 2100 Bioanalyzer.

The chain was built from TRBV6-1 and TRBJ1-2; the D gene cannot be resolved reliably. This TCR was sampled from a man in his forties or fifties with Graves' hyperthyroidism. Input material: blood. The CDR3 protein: CASSEQANYGYTF. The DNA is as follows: TGTGCCAGCAGTGAACAGGCGAACTATGGCTACACCTTC.